Here is one T cell receptor (beta chain) with its context. V dropped 0 bases and J dropped 5 bases, with 11 bases sitting between them. The CDR3 sequence is 15 residues long. The germline V gene encodes CDR1 WSHSY and CDR2 SAAADI. This sample was included in a study of T cells after somatic rescue of genetic block. TCRdb's table, derived via immunoSEQ multiplex PCR, lists solely in-frame clones and lacks some. Of 55,000 or so clones listed, roughly 96% are singletons. The source material was peripheral blood mononuclear cells (PBMCs). The sequence came from a child in the first two years of life. The chain has TRBV10-2 and TRBJ2-1; D call uncertain. As DNA, the CDR3 is TGCGCCAGCAGTGAGTCGCAAGGCCTTAACAATGAGCAGTTCTTC. Amino acid sequence: CASSESQGLNNEQFF.